Listed below are T cell receptor beta chains from one sample, sequenced in a study of blood T cell repertoires in COVID-19. This table comes from immunoSEQ multiplex PCR, and its TCRdb copy is limited to in-frame clones, with some not included. The table includes almost 200,000 clones, 85% to 90% detected once. Sequenced sample: peripheral blood. These receptors came from a woman aged 70-85 years with acute or convalescent COVID-19. The CDR3 runs from the conserved cysteine through the conserved F or W. Fields, in order: V gene, J gene, CDR3 protein.

V gene: TRBV5-1
J gene: TRBJ2-1
CDR3 protein: CASSYSGGAAYNEQFF

V gene: TRBV10-3
J gene: TRBJ1-2
CDR3 protein: CASVEQPYNYGYTF

V gene: TRBV5-1
J gene: TRBJ1-4
CDR3 protein: CASSLAGGKATNEKLFF

V gene: TRBV24-1
J gene: TRBJ1-1
CDR3 protein: CATSDQSGNTEAFF

V gene: TRBV2
J gene: TRBJ2-7
CDR3 protein: CASSVGQGAYEQYF

V gene: TRBV28
J gene: TRBJ2-1
CDR3 protein: CASSRTSGTFNEQFF

V gene: TRBV28
J gene: TRBJ2-7
CDR3 protein: CASSLSPGKEQYF

V gene: TRBV4-3
J gene: TRBJ1-2
CDR3 protein: CASSYRQGANYGYTF

V gene: TRBV11-2
J gene: TRBJ1-3
CDR3 protein: CASSLRGTIYF

V gene: TRBV7-9
J gene: TRBJ2-3
CDR3 protein: CASSFLGTDTQYF

V gene: TRBV7-2
J gene: TRBJ2-1
CDR3 protein: CASTRGREEYNEQFF

V gene: TRBV28
J gene: TRBJ2-3
CDR3 protein: CASTNIREDTQYF

V gene: TRBV5-1
J gene: TRBJ1-3
CDR3 protein: CASSLSPAGSSGNTIYF

V gene: TRBV4-1
J gene: TRBJ2-3
CDR3 protein: CASSQVDSTDTQYF

V gene: TRBV6-5
J gene: TRBJ2-7
CDR3 protein: CASSQPGTSGGKQYF

V gene: TRBV5-1
J gene: TRBJ2-1
CDR3 protein: CASRRAGGLALPSSYNEQFF

V gene: TRBV5-6
J gene: TRBJ1-4
CDR3 protein: CASSSEPGEKLFF

V gene: TRBV20-1
J gene: TRBJ2-3
CDR3 protein: CSASGLAGLGDTQYF

V gene: TRBV5-1
J gene: TRBJ2-1
CDR3 protein: CASSSSLRTEQFF

V gene: TRBV5-5
J gene: TRBJ1-1
CDR3 protein: CASSFDRDTEAFF

V gene: TRBV7-9
J gene: TRBJ1-1
CDR3 protein: CASSSEQFTEAFF

V gene: TRBV5-4
J gene: TRBJ2-5
CDR3 protein: CASSPGTGQETQYF

V gene: TRBV29-1
J gene: TRBJ1-4
CDR3 protein: CSVYLEKLFF

V gene: TRBV5-1
J gene: TRBJ2-3
CDR3 protein: CASSLVGRGVTDTQYF

V gene: TRBV6-5
J gene: TRBJ2-2
CDR3 protein: CASTGNPNTGELFF

V gene: TRBV4-2
J gene: TRBJ1-1
CDR3 protein: CASSQVGANTEAFF

V gene: TRBV12-3/TRBV12-4
J gene: TRBJ1-2
CDR3 protein: CASSFRPRAYTF

V gene: TRBV12-5
J gene: TRBJ2-7
CDR3 protein: CASGLGGVREQYF

V gene: TRBV21-1
J gene: TRBJ1-1
CDR3 protein: CASSNGHFTEAFF

V gene: TRBV28
J gene: TRBJ1-3
CDR3 protein: CASSPLGGMISGNTIYF

V gene: TRBV20-1
J gene: TRBJ1-2
CDR3 protein: CSASDQGAYGYTF

V gene: TRBV11-3
J gene: TRBJ1-1
CDR3 protein: CASSSRLNTEAFF

V gene: TRBV7-9
J gene: TRBJ1-5
CDR3 protein: CASSFGTGGQPQHF

V gene: TRBV7-9
J gene: TRBJ1-5
CDR3 protein: CASSYTGGVNQPQHF

V gene: TRBV10-3
J gene: TRBJ1-1
CDR3 protein: CAISESTRLNTEAFF

V gene: TRBV5-1
J gene: TRBJ1-1
CDR3 protein: CASSLSSVGNTEAFF

V gene: TRBV28
J gene: TRBJ1-2
CDR3 protein: CASREYGYTF

V gene: TRBV7-2
J gene: TRBJ2-3
CDR3 protein: CASSLDRGRTDTQYF

V gene: TRBV18
J gene: TRBJ1-2
CDR3 protein: CASSPGEGYTF

V gene: TRBV6-5
J gene: TRBJ1-2
CDR3 protein: CASSDSNYGYTF

V gene: TRBV5-6
J gene: TRBJ1-4
CDR3 protein: CASSLRREKLFF

V gene: TRBV19
J gene: TRBJ2-1
CDR3 protein: CASRDSYRNEQFF

V gene: TRBV25-1
J gene: TRBJ1-4
CDR3 protein: CASSAQGAQGEKLFF

V gene: TRBV2
J gene: TRBJ1-2
CDR3 protein: CASSRQTLLYGYTF

V gene: TRBV24-1
J gene: TRBJ1-5
CDR3 protein: CATSDYRVWQPQHF

V gene: TRBV10-1
J gene: TRBJ2-2
CDR3 protein: CASSGIRDTYTGELFF

V gene: TRBV19
J gene: TRBJ1-2
CDR3 protein: CASRVRQGPYGYTF

V gene: TRBV29-1
J gene: TRBJ1-2
CDR3 protein: CSVETGGNGYTF

V gene: TRBV24-1
J gene: TRBJ2-5
CDR3 protein: CATSTPTDNQETQYF

V gene: TRBV7-2
J gene: TRBJ2-5
CDR3 protein: CASSPSVQETQYF

V gene: TRBV10-3
J gene: TRBJ2-1
CDR3 protein: CAISESSGGTGMGEQFF

V gene: TRBV4-1
J gene: TRBJ1-2
CDR3 protein: CASSRTGGEPYGYTF

V gene: TRBV28
J gene: TRBJ2-7
CDR3 protein: CASSSRDRGGEQYF

V gene: TRBV19
J gene: TRBJ2-1
CDR3 protein: CASSIDRRGEQFF